Listed below are T cell receptor beta chains from one sample, sequenced in a study of blood T cell repertoires in COVID-19. Measured with immunoSEQ multiplex PCR; TCRdb has only the in-frame clones, and not every one. The sample yields roughly 170,000 clones, approximately 80% seen once. The source material was peripheral blood. The receptors here all came from a human donor in a cohort sampled during active COVID-19. CDR3s include the opening cysteine and the closing phenylalanine or tryptophan. Fields, in order: D gene, J gene, V gene, CDR3 protein. The D gene is left open where the match is weak.

>NA|TRBJ2-3|TRBV3-1/TRBV3-2
CASSQSLAADTQYF
>TRBD1|TRBJ1-3|TRBV12-5
CASGKTGASGNTIYF
>NA|TRBJ1-4|TRBV18
CASSPRPGYNEKLFF
>NA|TRBJ2-1|TRBV4-1
CASSQDGSDYNEQFF
>TRBD2|TRBJ2-5|TRBV4-1
CASSLQAGAGETQYF
>NA|TRBJ2-7|TRBV30
CAWSVEGGEQYF
>NA|TRBJ1-4|TRBV4-1
CASSQQGEKLFF
>NA|TRBJ2-5|TRBV19
CASSIVGAEGTQYF
>NA|TRBJ1-6|TRBV7-9
CASSSRQLDSPLHF
>NA|TRBJ1-1|TRBV9
CASGQGGGTEAFF
>TRBD1|TRBJ2-1|TRBV5-5
CASSLGTGHNEQFF
>NA|TRBJ2-1|TRBV29-1
CSVEVRGEGNEQFF
>TRBD1|TRBJ2-7|TRBV5-4
CASSSGTGILEQYF